A selection of T cell receptor beta chains follows, all from one sample in a study of CD8+ T cells in alopecia areata. Using immunoSEQ multiplex PCR, the repertoire was profiled, and TCRdb retains in-frame clones only, with some absent. This sample has 75,000 to 100,000 clones, with 35% to 50% found just once. The source material was CD4+ T cells sorted from blood. These receptors were collected from a human donor with alopecia areata. CDR3s include the opening cysteine and the closing phenylalanine or tryptophan. D genes are given only for firm matches. Clone size appears in some rows only: once, few, many, or a class for an expanded clone.

v_call: TRBV29-1; clone_size: -; j_call: TRBJ2-1; d_call: TRBD2; cdr3_nt: TGCAGCGTTGAGAGACTAGCGGTAGGTCATGAGCAGTTCTTC; cdr3_aa: CSVERLAVGHEQFF
v_call: TRBV19; clone_size: -; j_call: TRBJ2-7; d_call: TRBD2; cdr3_nt: TGTGCCAGTAGTATCCGGACTAGCGGGAGGTCCCGGACCTACGAGCAGTACTTC; cdr3_aa: CASSIRTSGRSRTYEQYF
v_call: TRBV20-1; clone_size: few; j_call: TRBJ2-1; d_call: -; cdr3_nt: TGCAGTGCTGGGGGCTGGAATGAGCAGTTCTTC; cdr3_aa: CSAGGWNEQFF
v_call: TRBV5-1; clone_size: -; j_call: TRBJ2-7; d_call: -; cdr3_nt: TGCGCCAGCAGCTTGGGCGGATACGAGCAGTACTTC; cdr3_aa: CASSLGGYEQYF
v_call: TRBV2; clone_size: -; j_call: TRBJ2-7; d_call: -; cdr3_nt: TGTGCCAGCAGGCAAGAGGCGGGGTCCCACGAGCAGTACTTC; cdr3_aa: CASRQEAGSHEQYF
v_call: TRBV4-3; clone_size: once; j_call: TRBJ2-6; d_call: -; cdr3_nt: TGCGCCAGCAGCCAAGAATATGACACCGCCCGCTCTGGGGCCAACGTCCTGACTTTC; cdr3_aa: CASSQEYDTARSGANVLTF
v_call: TRBV29-1; clone_size: few; j_call: TRBJ1-3; d_call: -; cdr3_nt: TGCAGCGTTGGCTCGGGGGGCTCTGGAAACACCATATATTTT; cdr3_aa: CSVGSGGSGNTIYF
v_call: TRBV7-6; clone_size: -; j_call: TRBJ1-3; d_call: -; cdr3_nt: TGTGCCAGCAGCCGGGCCGGGTCGGGAGGTGGAAACACCATATATTTT; cdr3_aa: CASSRAGSGGGNTIYF
v_call: TRBV29-1; clone_size: -; j_call: TRBJ2-7; d_call: TRBD1; cdr3_nt: TGCAGCGTTTTGACCTCCATCAGGGGGCAGGGTGGCGAGCAGTACTTC; cdr3_aa: CSVLTSIRGQGGEQYF
v_call: TRBV5-1; clone_size: once; j_call: TRBJ2-7; d_call: TRBD1; cdr3_nt: TGCGCCAGCAGTGGACAGGGATCTTACGAGCAGTACTTC; cdr3_aa: CASSGQGSYEQYF
v_call: TRBV28; clone_size: -; j_call: TRBJ1-2; d_call: -; cdr3_nt: TGTGCCAGCAGTCGCGGGACCCCAAACTATGGCTACACCTTC; cdr3_aa: CASSRGTPNYGYTF
v_call: TRBV7-6; clone_size: -; j_call: TRBJ2-5; d_call: -; cdr3_nt: TGTGCCAGCAGCCCTATCCGGGTCGGGGAGACCCAGTACTTC; cdr3_aa: CASSPIRVGETQYF
v_call: TRBV23-1; clone_size: few; j_call: TRBJ2-5; d_call: -; cdr3_nt: TGCGCCAGCCACAGCGAGCCCTCGTACTTC; cdr3_aa: CASHSEPSYF
v_call: TRBV29-1; clone_size: few; j_call: TRBJ2-1; d_call: TRBD2; cdr3_nt: TGCAGCGTACCTCTGACCGGGAGGAATGAGCAGTTCTTC; cdr3_aa: CSVPLTGRNEQFF
v_call: TRBV25-1; clone_size: -; j_call: TRBJ2-3; d_call: TRBD1; cdr3_nt: TGTGCCAGCAGTGAAGCTAGGACAGGGACAGATACGCAGTATTTT; cdr3_aa: CASSEARTGTDTQYF
v_call: TRBV28; clone_size: -; j_call: TRBJ1-5; d_call: -; cdr3_nt: TGTGCCATCTCAGCCAATCAGCCCCAGCATTTT; cdr3_aa: CAISANQPQHF
v_call: TRBV29-1; clone_size: few; j_call: TRBJ2-2; d_call: -; cdr3_nt: TGCAGCGTTGAAAGGTCGGACACCGGGGAGCTGTTTTTT; cdr3_aa: CSVERSDTGELFF
v_call: TRBV29-1; clone_size: few; j_call: TRBJ2-7; d_call: TRBD2; cdr3_nt: TGCAGCGTTGACGCGGGGGGTGCCGAGCAGTACTTC; cdr3_aa: CSVDAGGAEQYF
v_call: TRBV2; clone_size: -; j_call: TRBJ2-7; d_call: -; cdr3_nt: TGTGCCAGCACGCCCTCCTACGAGCAGTACTTC; cdr3_aa: CASTPSYEQYF
v_call: TRBV7-2; clone_size: -; j_call: TRBJ2-1; d_call: TRBD1; cdr3_nt: TGTGCCAGCAGCTTCCCAGGGGGCGTAGAAGTCAATGAGCAGTTCTTC; cdr3_aa: CASSFPGGVEVNEQFF